This paragraph reports one T cell receptor beta chain. The record originates from a study of blood T cell repertoires in COVID-19. In germline, CDR1 is KGHSH, CDR2 LQKENI. J lost 2 bases, V lost 8 bases, and 3 bases had no gene match. This CDR3 has 13 residues. TCRdb keeps only in-frame clones here, not all; method: immunoSEQ multiplex PCR. The table shows around 300,000 clones, with around four fifths occurring only once. Sequencing input: peripheral blood. The chain combines TRBV18 with TRBJ1-3, with 7 bases aligning to TRBD1. The clonotype was recovered from a woman between 50 and 59 years old with active or convalescent COVID-19. CDR3 coding DNA: TGTGCCAGCCTACAGGGGACTGGAAACACCATATATTTT. Translation: CASLQGTGNTIYF.